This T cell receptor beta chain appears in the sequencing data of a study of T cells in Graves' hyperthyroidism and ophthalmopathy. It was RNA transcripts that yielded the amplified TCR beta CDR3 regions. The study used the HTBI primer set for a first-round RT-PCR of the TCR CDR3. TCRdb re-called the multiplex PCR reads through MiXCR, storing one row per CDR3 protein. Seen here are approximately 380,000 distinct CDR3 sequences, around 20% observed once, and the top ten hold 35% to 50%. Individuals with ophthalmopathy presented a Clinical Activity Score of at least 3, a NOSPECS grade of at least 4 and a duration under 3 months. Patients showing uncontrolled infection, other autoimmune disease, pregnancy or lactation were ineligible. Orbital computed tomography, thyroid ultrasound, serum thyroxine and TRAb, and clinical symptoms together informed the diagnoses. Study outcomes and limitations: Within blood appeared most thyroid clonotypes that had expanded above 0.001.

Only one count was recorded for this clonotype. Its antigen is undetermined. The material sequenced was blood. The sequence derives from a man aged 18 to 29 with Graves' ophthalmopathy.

The CDR3 here is CASSPPGRPENSPLHF. CDR3 in DNA: TGTGCCAGCAGCCCCCCAGGTCGACCGGAAAATTCACCCCTCCACTTT. This chain joins TRBV5-5 and TRBJ1-6; the D is unclear. The CDR3 runs 16 residues. Germline assignment: CDR1 SGHKS and CDR2 YYEKEE (reference sequence). V was trimmed by 4 bases and J by 7 bases, leaving 18 bases between them.